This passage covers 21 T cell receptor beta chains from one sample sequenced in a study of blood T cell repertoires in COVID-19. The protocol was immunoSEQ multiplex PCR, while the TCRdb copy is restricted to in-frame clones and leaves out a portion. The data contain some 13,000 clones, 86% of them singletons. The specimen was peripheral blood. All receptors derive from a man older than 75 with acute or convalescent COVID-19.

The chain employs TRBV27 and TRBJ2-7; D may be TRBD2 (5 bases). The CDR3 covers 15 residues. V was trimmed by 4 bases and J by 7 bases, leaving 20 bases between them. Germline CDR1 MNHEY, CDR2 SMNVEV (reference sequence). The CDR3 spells CASSWRRQPPKEQYF. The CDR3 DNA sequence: TGTGCCAGCAGTTGGAGGCGGCAGCCGCCTAAAGAGCAGTACTTC.

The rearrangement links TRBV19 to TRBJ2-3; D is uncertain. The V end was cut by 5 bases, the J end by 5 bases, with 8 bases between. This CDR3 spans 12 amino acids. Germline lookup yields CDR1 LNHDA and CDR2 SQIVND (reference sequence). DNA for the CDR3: TGTGCCAGTAGTTTGAGTGGAGATACGCAGTATTTT. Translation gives CASSLSGDTQYF.

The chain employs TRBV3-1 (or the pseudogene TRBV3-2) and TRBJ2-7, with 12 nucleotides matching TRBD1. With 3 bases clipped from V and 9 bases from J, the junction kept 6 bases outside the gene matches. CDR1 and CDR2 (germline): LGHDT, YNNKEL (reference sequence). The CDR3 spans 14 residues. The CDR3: CASSQGQGARAQYF. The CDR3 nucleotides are TGTGCCAGCAGCCAGGGACAGGGGGCGCGGGCGCAGTACTTC.

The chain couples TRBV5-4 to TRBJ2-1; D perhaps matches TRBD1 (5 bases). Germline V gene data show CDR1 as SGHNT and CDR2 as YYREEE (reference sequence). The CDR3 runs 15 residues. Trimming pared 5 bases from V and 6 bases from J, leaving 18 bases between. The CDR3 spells CASSFDSKVGNEQFF. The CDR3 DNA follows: TGTGCCAGCAGTTTTGACAGCAAGGTCGGCAATGAGCAGTTCTTC. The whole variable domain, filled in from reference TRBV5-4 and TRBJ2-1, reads ETGVTQSPTHLIKTRGQQVTLRCSSQSGHNTVSWYQQALGQGPQFIFQYYREEENGRGNFPPRFSGLQFPNYSSELNVNALELDDSALYLCASSFDSKVGNEQFFGPGTRLTVL.

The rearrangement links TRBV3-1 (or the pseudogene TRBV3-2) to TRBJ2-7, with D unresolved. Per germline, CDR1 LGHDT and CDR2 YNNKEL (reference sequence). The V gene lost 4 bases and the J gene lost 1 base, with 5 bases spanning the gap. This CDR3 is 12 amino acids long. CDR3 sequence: CASSRTSYEQYF. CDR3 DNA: TGTGCCAGCAGCCGCACTTCCTACGAGCAGTACTTC.

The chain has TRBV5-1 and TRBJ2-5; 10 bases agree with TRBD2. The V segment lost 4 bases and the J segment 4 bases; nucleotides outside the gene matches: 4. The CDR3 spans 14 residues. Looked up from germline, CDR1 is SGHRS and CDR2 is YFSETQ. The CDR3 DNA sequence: TGCGCCAGCAGCCTGCTAGCGGGAGTAGAGACCCAGTACTTC. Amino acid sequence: CASSLLAGVETQYF.

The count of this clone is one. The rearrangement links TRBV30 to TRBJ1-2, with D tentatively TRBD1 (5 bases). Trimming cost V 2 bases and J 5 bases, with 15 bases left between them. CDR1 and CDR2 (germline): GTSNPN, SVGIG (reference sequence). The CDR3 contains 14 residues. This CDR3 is CAWSNSDTGYGYTF. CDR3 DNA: TGTGCCTGGAGTAATTCGGACACGGGTTATGGCTACACCTTC.

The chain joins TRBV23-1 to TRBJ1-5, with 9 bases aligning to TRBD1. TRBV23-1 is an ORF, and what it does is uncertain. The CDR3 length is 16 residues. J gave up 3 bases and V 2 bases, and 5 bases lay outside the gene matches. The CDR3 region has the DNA TGCGCCAGCAGTCAACGCCGGGACAGGGTCAATCAGCCCCAGCATTTT. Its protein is CASSQRRDRVNQPQHF.

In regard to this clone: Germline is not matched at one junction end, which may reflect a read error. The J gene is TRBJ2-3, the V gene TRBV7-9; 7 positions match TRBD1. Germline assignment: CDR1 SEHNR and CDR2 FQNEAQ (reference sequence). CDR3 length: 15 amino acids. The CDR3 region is CASSLGQSSTGTQYF. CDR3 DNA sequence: TGTGCCAGCAGCTTGGGACAGTCCAGCACAGGTACGCAGTATTTT.

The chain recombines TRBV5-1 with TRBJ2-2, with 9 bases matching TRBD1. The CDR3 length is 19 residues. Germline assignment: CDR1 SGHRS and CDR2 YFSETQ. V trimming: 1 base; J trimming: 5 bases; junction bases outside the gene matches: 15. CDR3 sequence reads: CASSLLGTGFPPPTGELFF. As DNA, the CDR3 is TGCGCCAGCAGCTTGCTCGGGACAGGGTTCCCCCCCCCAACCGGGGAGCTGTTTTTT. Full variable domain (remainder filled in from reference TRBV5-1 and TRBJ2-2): KAGVTQTPRYLIKTRGQQVTLSCSPISGHRSVSWYQQTPGQGLQFLFEYFSETQRNKGNFPGRFSGRQFSNSRSEMNVSTLELGDSALYLCASSLLGTGFPPPTGELFFGEGSRLTVL.

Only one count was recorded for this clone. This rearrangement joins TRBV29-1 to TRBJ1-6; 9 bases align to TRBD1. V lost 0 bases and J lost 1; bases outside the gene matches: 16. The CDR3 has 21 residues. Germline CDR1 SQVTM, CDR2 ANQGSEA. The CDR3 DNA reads TGCAGCGTTGAAGATCGGGGACAGGGCATGATGGTAAGGTCCTATAATTCACCCCTCCACTTT. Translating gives CSVEDRGQGMMVRSYNSPLHF.

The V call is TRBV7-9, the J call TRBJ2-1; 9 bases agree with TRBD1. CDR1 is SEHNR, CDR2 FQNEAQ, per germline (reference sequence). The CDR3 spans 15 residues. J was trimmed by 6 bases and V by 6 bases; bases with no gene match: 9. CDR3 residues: CASSPGTGRPNEQFF. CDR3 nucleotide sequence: TGTGCCAGCAGTCCCGGGACAGGGAGGCCCAATGAGCAGTTCTTC.

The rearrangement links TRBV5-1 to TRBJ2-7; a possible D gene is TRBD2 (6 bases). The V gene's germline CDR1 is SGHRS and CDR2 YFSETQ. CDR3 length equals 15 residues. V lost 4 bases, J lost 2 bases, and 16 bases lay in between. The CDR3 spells CASSHGTFGAYEQYF. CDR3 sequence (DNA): TGCGCCAGCAGCCACGGGACTTTTGGCGCCTACGAGCAGTACTTC. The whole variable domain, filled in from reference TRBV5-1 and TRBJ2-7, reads KAGVTQTPRYLIKTRGQQVTLSCSPISGHRSVSWYQQTPGQGLQFLFEYFSETQRNKGNFPGRFSGRQFSNSRSEMNVSTLELGDSALYLCASSHGTFGAYEQYFGPGTRLTVT.

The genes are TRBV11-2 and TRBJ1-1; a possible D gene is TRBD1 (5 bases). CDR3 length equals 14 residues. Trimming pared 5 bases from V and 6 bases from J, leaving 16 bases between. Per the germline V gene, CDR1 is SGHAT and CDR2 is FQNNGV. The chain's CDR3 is CASSLRVGRAEAFF. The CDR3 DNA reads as TGTGCCAGCAGCCTCAGGGTGGGGAGGGCTGAAGCTTTCTTT.

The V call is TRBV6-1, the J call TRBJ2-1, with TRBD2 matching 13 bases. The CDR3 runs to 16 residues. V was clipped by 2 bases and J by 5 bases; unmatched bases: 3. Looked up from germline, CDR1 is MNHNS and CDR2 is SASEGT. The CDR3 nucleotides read TGTGCCAGCAGTGAATCTGGACTAGCGGGAGACAATGAGCAGTTCTTC. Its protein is CASSESGLAGDNEQFF.

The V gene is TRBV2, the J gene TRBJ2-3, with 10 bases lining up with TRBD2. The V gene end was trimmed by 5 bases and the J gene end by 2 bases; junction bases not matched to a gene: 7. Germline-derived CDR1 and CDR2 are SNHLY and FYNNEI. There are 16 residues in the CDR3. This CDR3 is CASSSQLAGNTDTQYF. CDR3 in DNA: TGTGCCAGCAGTTCCCAACTAGCGGGAAACACAGATACGCAGTATTTT.

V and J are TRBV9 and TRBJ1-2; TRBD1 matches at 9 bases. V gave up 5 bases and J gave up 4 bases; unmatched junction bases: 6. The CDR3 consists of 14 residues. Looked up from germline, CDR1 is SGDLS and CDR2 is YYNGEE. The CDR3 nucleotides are TGTGCCAGCAGGGGACAGGGAGAAGCCTATGGCTACACCTTC. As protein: CASRGQGEAYGYTF.

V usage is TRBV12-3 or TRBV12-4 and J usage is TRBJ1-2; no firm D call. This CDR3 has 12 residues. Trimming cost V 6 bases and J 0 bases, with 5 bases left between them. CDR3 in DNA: TGTGCCAGCAGCTACCCTAACTATGGCTACACCTTC. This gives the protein CASSYPNYGYTF.

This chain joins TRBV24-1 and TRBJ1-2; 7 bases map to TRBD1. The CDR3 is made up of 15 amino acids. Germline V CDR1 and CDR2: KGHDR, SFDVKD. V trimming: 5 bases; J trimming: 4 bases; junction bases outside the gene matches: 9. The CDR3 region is CATSGWDSLSYGYTF. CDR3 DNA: TGTGCCACCAGTGGATGGGACAGCCTATCCTATGGCTACACCTTC.

For the CDR3, the DNA is TGTGCCAGCAGCTTCTCGGCGGGGGAAGCTTTCTTT. As protein: CASSFSAGEAFF. The J gene is TRBJ1-1, the V gene TRBV7-9; D not certain. CDR3 length equals 12 residues. The V and J ends lost 3 bases and 8 bases respectively, with 10 bases between them. Germline V gene sequence: CDR1 SEHNR, CDR2 FQNEAQ (reference sequence). Together with reference TRBV7-9 and TRBJ1-1, the CDR3 gives the full variable domain: DTGVSQNPRHKITKRGQNVTFRCDPISEHNRLYWYRQTLGQGPEFLTYFQNEAQLEKSRLLSDRFSAERPKGSFSTLEIQRTEQGDSAMYLCASSFSAGEAFFGQGTRLTVV.

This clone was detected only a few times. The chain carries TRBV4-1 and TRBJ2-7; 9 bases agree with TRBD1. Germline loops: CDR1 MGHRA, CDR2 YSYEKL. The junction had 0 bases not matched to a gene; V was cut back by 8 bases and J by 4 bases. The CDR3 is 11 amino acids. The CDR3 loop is CASGQGYEQYF. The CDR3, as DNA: TGCGCCAGCGGACAGGGGTACGAGCAGTACTTC.